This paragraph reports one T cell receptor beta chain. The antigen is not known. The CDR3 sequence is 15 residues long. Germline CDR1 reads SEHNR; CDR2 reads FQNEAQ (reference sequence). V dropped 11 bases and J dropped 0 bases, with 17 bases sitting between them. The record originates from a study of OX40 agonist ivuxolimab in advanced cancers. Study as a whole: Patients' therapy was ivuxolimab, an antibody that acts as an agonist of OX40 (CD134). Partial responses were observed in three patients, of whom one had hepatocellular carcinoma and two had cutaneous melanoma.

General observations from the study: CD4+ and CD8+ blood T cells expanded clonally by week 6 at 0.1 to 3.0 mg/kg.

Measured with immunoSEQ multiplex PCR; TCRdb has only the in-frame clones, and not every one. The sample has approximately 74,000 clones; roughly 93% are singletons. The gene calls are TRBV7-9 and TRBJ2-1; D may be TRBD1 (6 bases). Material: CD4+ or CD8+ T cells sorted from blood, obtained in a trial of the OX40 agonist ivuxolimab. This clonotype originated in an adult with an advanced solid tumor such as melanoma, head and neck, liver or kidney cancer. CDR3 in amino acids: CAGGQLMSSYNEQFF. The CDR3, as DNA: TGTGCCGGAGGACAGTTAATGAGCTCCTACAATGAGCAGTTCTTC.